Below are 13 T cell receptor beta chains sequenced from a single sample in a study of cytomegalovirus exposure and HLA in healthy donors. The PCR had 60 Vbeta and 13 Jbeta primers. Produced via immunoSEQ multiplex PCR; TCRdb's table is partial and in-frame only. The top ten clones hold roughly 36% of a sample with around 58,000 clones, approximately 71% of them seen once. The material sequenced was PBMCs. The receptors shown here come from a man aged 35 to 55 in good health and CMV-seropositive.

The table lists this clone with a count of one. The chain employs TRBV30 and TRBJ1-1, with 7 positions matching TRBD1. This CDR3 contains 12 residues. The germline V gene has CDR1 GTSNPN and CDR2 SVGIG (reference sequence). The V gene end was trimmed by 1 base and the J gene end by 9 bases; junction bases not matched to a gene: 5. CDR3 nucleotides: TGTGCCTGGAGTGGGGAGACAGGGAAAGCTTTCTTT. Its translation is CAWSGETGKAFF.

In its sample, this clone was seen once. This chain connects TRBV4-2 to TRBJ2-1, with 10 bases fitting TRBD2. The V segment lost 4 bases and the J segment 5 bases; nucleotides outside the gene matches: 5. CDR1 and CDR2 (germline): LGHNA, YNFKEQ. This CDR3 comprises 15 residues. CDR3 in amino acids: CASSLGLAVNNEQFF. The CDR3, as DNA: TGTGCCAGCAGCCTCGGACTAGCGGTTAACAATGAGCAGTTCTTC.

This chain connects TRBV4-1 to TRBJ2-7; 8 bases fit TRBD1. Per germline, CDR1 MGHRA and CDR2 YSYEKL. The CDR3 is 13 residues long. The junction had 5 bases not matched to a gene; V was cut back by 4 bases and J by 6 bases. The CDR3 region has the DNA TGCGCCAGCAGCCGACAGGGGAGGCTCGAGCAGTACTTC. Its protein is CASSRQGRLEQYF.

The rearrangement links TRBV19 to TRBJ1-4; 11 bases agree with TRBD1. The V segment lost 5 bases and the J segment 8 bases; nucleotides outside the gene matches: 7. CDR3 length: 15 amino acids. The V gene's germline CDR1 is LNHDA and CDR2 SQIVND (reference sequence). CDR3 region: CASSDGQGALEKLFF. CDR3 sequence (DNA): TGTGCCAGTAGTGACGGACAGGGGGCGTTGGAAAAACTGTTTTTT.

The chain couples TRBV2 to TRBJ2-7; TRBD2 might be the D (6 bases). This CDR3 comprises 14 residues. The V gene's germline CDR1 is SNHLY and CDR2 FYNNEI. The germline V and J ends were trimmed by 1 base and 3 bases, with 10 bases remaining between them. DNA for the CDR3: TGTGCCAGCAGTGAAGGACTAGGGTTCTACGAGCAGTACTTC. Translating it yields CASSEGLGFYEQYF.

The chain links TRBV5-1 to TRBJ2-1, with 7 bases that match TRBD2. V gave up 6 bases and J gave up 4 bases; unmatched junction bases: 10. Per the germline V gene, CDR1 is SGHRS and CDR2 is YFSETQ. This CDR3 contains 15 residues. The CDR3 is CASTREAVSYNEQFF. CDR3 in DNA: TGCGCCAGCACTCGGGAGGCAGTATCATACAATGAGCAGTTCTTC.

This clone has a handful of counts. This chain joins TRBV6-5 and TRBJ1-2; tentative D call: TRBD1 (6 bases). Germline CDR1 is MNHEY and CDR2 is SVGAGI. The CDR3 extends over 14 amino acids. V was cut by 2 bases and J by 6 bases, with 13 bases left in between. This CDR3 reads CASSYRGSSHGYTF. The DNA for the CDR3 is TGTGCCAGCAGTTACAGGGGGTCCTCCCATGGCTACACCTTC.

The rearrangement joins TRBV30 to TRBJ1-5; D ambiguous. Trimming removed 3 bases from V and 7 bases from J, with 4 bases in between. Germline V gene sequence: CDR1 GTSNPN, CDR2 SVGIG (reference sequence). The CDR3 extends over 10 amino acids. In nucleotides, the CDR3 is TGTGCCTGGAGCATGCAGCCCCAGCATTTT. Translation: CAWSMQPQHF.

The chain couples TRBV29-1 to TRBJ2-7, with a possible D match to TRBD2 (7 bases). The germline CDR1 and CDR2 sequences are SQVTM and ANQGSEA. The CDR3 contains 15 residues. Trimming removed 6 bases from V and 6 bases from J, with 24 bases in between. DNA for the CDR3: TGCAGCGTGGGGCCGGGGGGACACCTGGAAGGCGAGCAGTACTTC. Translated, it gives CSVGPGGHLEGEQYF.

The V call is TRBV7-6, the J call TRBJ1-1; D is unclear. The germline gives CDR1 SGHVS, CDR2 FNYEAQ. There are 15 residues in the CDR3. Trimming stripped 4 bases from V and 0 bases from J, with 12 bases between. CDR3: CASSSPPEMNTEAFF. DNA of the CDR3: TGTGCCAGCAGCTCACCCCCGGAGATGAACACTGAAGCTTTCTTT.

This clone has just a few counts. V gene TRBV4-2 combines with J gene TRBJ1-4, with 8 bases lining up with TRBD1. CDR1 is LGHNA and CDR2 is YNFKEQ in the germline V gene. The CDR3 extends over 15 amino acids. The junction had 3 bases not matched to a gene; V was cut back by 1 base and J by 5 bases. The CDR3 spells CASSQAQGVNEKLFF. CDR3 coding DNA: TGTGCCAGCAGCCAAGCACAGGGGGTAAATGAAAAACTGTTTTTT.

This chain connects TRBV6-1 to TRBJ1-6, with D hard to call. With 1 base removed from V and 2 bases from J, the gap between germline ends came to 3 bases. Germline values: CDR1 MNHNS, CDR2 SASEGT. The CDR3 loop spans 14 amino acids. The CDR3 protein is CASSEVTYNSPLHF. The CDR3 region has the DNA TGTGCCAGCAGTGAAGTTACCTATAATTCACCCCTCCACTTT.

The rearrangement links TRBV5-5 to TRBJ1-1, with D perhaps matching TRBD1 (6 bases). This CDR3 region has 14 residues. V lost 4 bases to trimming and J lost 4 bases, with 14 bases between them. In germline, CDR1 is SGHKS, CDR2 YYEKEE (reference sequence). This CDR3 is CASSLQGMGTEAFF. CDR3 coding DNA: TGTGCCAGCAGCCTACAGGGTATGGGCACTGAAGCTTTCTTT.